The following is a TCR beta chain sequence with its context. Antigen specificity is unknown. This entry comes from a study of graft-versus-host responses after intestinal transplantation. The wider study: Grafts were multivisceral, liver-intestinal, or isolated intestinal. Each patient got anti-thymocyte globulin induction, then tacrolimus and steroids for two to four years. Whole-study results and caveats: Some patients had graft-donor T cell macrochimerism, and their allografts showed high graft-versus-host to host-versus-graft clonal ratios.

The assay was immunoSEQ multiplex PCR, and TCRdb's table has in-frame clones only and misses some. The sample contains about 15,000 clones, 80% of which appear only once. Graft tissue was processed to release intraepithelial and lamina propria lymphocytes. Germline V lookup: CDR1 WNHNN, CDR2 SYGVQD (reference sequence). V lost 8 bases to trimming and J lost 3 bases; unmatched junction nucleotides: 15. This CDR3 is built from 17 residues. This clonotype was obtained from a human patient who received an intestinal transplant, so some T cells may come from the graft donor. The sample here was ileum tissue, taken 104 days after intestinal transplant. The chain employs TRBV10-1 and TRBJ1-2; 10 nucleotides align to TRBD1. The CDR3 DNA follows: TGCGCCAGCCGATTGGACAGGGGGAAGGGGAACGACTATGGCTACACCTTC. Residues: CASRLDRGKGNDYGYTF.